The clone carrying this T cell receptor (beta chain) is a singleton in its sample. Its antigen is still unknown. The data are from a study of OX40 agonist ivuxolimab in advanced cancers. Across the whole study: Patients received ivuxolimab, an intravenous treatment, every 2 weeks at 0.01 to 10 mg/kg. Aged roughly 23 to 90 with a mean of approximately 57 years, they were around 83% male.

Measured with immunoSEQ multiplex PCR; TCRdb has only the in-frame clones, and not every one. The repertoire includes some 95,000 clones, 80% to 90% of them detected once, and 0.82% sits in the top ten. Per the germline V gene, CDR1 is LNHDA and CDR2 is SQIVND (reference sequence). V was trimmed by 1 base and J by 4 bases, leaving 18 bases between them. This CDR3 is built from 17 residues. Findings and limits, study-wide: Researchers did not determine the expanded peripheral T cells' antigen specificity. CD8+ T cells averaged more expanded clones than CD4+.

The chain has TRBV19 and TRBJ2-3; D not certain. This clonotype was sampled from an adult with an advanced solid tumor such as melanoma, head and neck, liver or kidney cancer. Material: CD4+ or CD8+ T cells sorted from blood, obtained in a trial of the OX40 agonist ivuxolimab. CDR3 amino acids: CASSIGTRPRWADTQYF. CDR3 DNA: TGTGCCAGTAGTATAGGTACTCGCCCGAGGTGGGCAGATACGCAGTATTTT.